The clone carrying this T cell receptor (beta chain) appeared a few times. Its antigen remains unknown. The CDR3 spans 16 residues. V trimming: 6 bases; J trimming: 8 bases; junction bases outside the gene matches: 11. Germline-derived CDR1 and CDR2 are MNHEY and SVGAGI. The record originates from a study of T cell repertoires in cytomegalovirus infection. From the reads, TCRdb called clonotypes with MiXCR, one entry per CDR3 protein. The sample includes tens of thousands of distinct CDR3 sequences, around 18% seen only once; the top ten take 55% to 65%. The TCR sequence derives from a human donor in good health (CMV status not recorded). Some clones in this sample may be carry-over from other donors' samples. The sample in question was CD8+ T cells from cultured PBMCs, obtained from culture after CMV antigen stimulation. This chain uses TRBV6-5 with TRBJ2-2, with 11 bases aligning to TRBD1. Here the CDR3 DNA reads TGTGCCAGCAGCCTCGGACAGGGGGCTGGAGAAGGGGAGCTGTTTTTT. Residues: CASSLGQGAGEGELFF.